This record looks at one TCR beta chain sequence and its context. Its specificity is not known. This CDR3 is 13 amino acids long. V was cut by 2 bases and J by 3 bases, with 5 bases left in between. The germline CDR1 and CDR2 sequences are SGHRS and YFSETQ. The source of the sample is a study of a mutant IDH1 vaccine in newly diagnosed glioma. Study-level information: The treated group averaged about 44 years old and was about 62% male, 37.5% female. Patients arrived already treated with radiotherapy, temozolomide, or both, most having had both.

Some clones are missing from TCRdb's copy, which holds only in-frame ones; the method was immunoSEQ multiplex PCR. The sample lists tens of thousands of clones; roughly 80% were seen once. Time point specified: baseline, week 1 (first vaccination visit). Described treatment: pre-vaccination baseline after standard-of-care therapy. New astrocytomas of WHO grade 3 or 4 that were IDH1-mutant and ATRX-lost were found in the donors. General study results and limits: Pseudoprogression showed no apparent link to changes in top peripheral T cell clonotypes.

The rearrangement uses TRBV5-1 and TRBJ2-2; D is ambiguous. The sequencing here drew on PBMCs, taken from a glioma patient treated with radiotherapy, temozolomide or both. The sequence derives from a man between 25 and 39 years old with glioma. CDR3 DNA: TGCGCCAGCAGCTTTGAGTACACCGGGGAGCTGTTTTTT. It codes for CASSFEYTGELFF. Full variable domain (remainder filled in from reference TRBV5-1 and TRBJ2-2): KAGVTQTPRYLIKTRGQQVTLSCSPISGHRSVSWYQQTPGQGLQFLFEYFSETQRNKGNFPGRFSGRQFSNSRSEMNVSTLELGDSALYLCASSFEYTGELFFGEGSRLTVL.